This is a list of T cell receptor beta chains from one sample in a study of T cell repertoires in cytomegalovirus infection. Using its own MiXCR run on the reads, TCRdb lists one record per CDR3 protein. The sample comprises around 750,000 distinct CDR3 sequences, 32% of which are singletons, and roughly an eighth rests with the top ten. These receptors are not linked to any known antigen. This sample comprised cultured CD8+ T cells from PBMCs, obtained from culture after CMV antigen stimulation. Every receptor here comes from a human donor in good health (CMV status not recorded). Some clones in this sample may be carry-over from other donors' samples. CDR3s include the opening cysteine and the closing phenylalanine or tryptophan. D genes are given only for firm matches. Some rows mark clone size as missing; the rest say once, few, many or name a class of expanded clone.

TRBV20-1	.	.	TRBJ1-2	TGCAGTGCTCCCCCGGGAGGGGGGCAAGGCTACACCTTC	CSAPPGGGQGYTF
TRBV6-6	.	few	TRBJ2-5	TGTGCCAGCGGGGGGGCTGCCGGGACTACAGAGACCCAGTACTTC	CASGGAAGTTETQYF
TRBV5-5	.	.	TRBJ1-5	TGTGCCAGCAGCTTGGACGTTTATCAGCCCCAGCATTTT	CASSLDVYQPQHF
TRBV6-1	.	.	TRBJ1-1	TGTGCCACATGTCGGTTCAGACTTGAAGAGGTTCGAGCTTTCTTT	CATCRFRLEEVRAFF
TRBV7-6	TRBD2	few	TRBJ2-7	TGTGCCAGCAGCTTAGGGACTAGCGGGGGTCTGAAGCAGTACTTC	CASSLGTSGGLKQYF
TRBV2	.	.	TRBJ1-3	TGTGCCAGCAGCGGGGGACGGAACTTTGGAAACACCATATATTTT	CASSGGRNFGNTIYF
TRBV4-1	.	.	TRBJ1-1	TGCGCCAGCAGCCAAGATTGGGGTGCGGCTGAAGCTTTCTTT	CASSQDWGAAEAFF
TRBV6-5	TRBD1	.	TRBJ2-5	TGTGCCAGCAGTTACCCCTGGGGACAGGGACATGAGGAGCAAGAGACCCAGTACTTC	CASSYPWGQGHEEQETQYF
TRBV7-9	TRBD2	few	TRBJ2-5	TGTGCCAGCAGCTTCGCTAGCGGGGACCAAGAGACCCAGTACTTC	CASSFASGDQETQYF
TRBV10-3	.	.	TRBJ1-2	TGTGCCATCGGGGCAGGGATTAACTATGGCTACACCTTC	CAIGAGINYGYTF
TRBV10-3	.	.	TRBJ2-1	TGTGCCATCAGTGAAACAGGTTTTAACAATGAGCAGTTCTTC	CAISETGFNNEQFF
TRBV2	.	.	TRBJ2-3	TGTGCCAGCAGTACGACCCTGGAGGCTAGCACAGATACGCAGTATTTT	CASSTTLEASTDTQYF
TRBV5-1	.	.	TRBJ1-1	TGCGCCAGCAGCTTAACCTTCGACCAGCAGGGCTGGCCGGCAGCTTTCTTT	CASSLTFDQQGWPAAFF
TRBV4-1	.	few	TRBJ1-1	TGCGCCAGCAGCCACGTAGGGGGGGGTTTGACTGAAGCTTTCTTT	CASSHVGGGLTEAFF
TRBV6-2/TRBV6-3	.	few	TRBJ2-1	TGTGCCAGCAGTCCGGGGGGACAGGCCTACAATGAGCAGTTCTTC	CASSPGGQAYNEQFF
TRBV4-1	.	few	TRBJ1-6	TGCGCCAGCAGCCAAGTTCCTCCGGGGACGGCAAATTCACCCCTCCACTTT	CASSQVPPGTANSPLHF
TRBV10-2	TRBD1	.	TRBJ1-2	TGCGCCAGCAGTGAGTCGGGACAGAACTATGGCTACACCTTC	CASSESGQNYGYTF
TRBV28	.	.	TRBJ1-4	TGTGCCAGCAGTTTTACGGGACGGTGGAATGAAAAACTGTTTTTT	CASSFTGRWNEKLFF
TRBV5-4	TRBD2	once	TRBJ2-1	TGTGCCAGCAGTTCGCTCGGGGGGGGAGGGAATGAGCAGTTCTTC	CASSSLGGGGNEQFF
TRBV6-5	.	few	TRBJ1-4	TGTGCCAGCAGTTTCGCCCATTACCAGGGGGAAAAACTGTTTTTT	CASSFAHYQGEKLFF
TRBV6-5	.	few	TRBJ1-5	TGTGCCAGCAGCAATGGGAGAAATCAGCCCCAGCATTTT	CASSNGRNQPQHF
TRBV12-3/TRBV12-4	.	few	TRBJ2-7	TGTGCCAGCAGTTTAGGACTGGGTTGGGAGCAGTACTTC	CASSLGLGWEQYF
TRBV7-8	TRBD1	many	TRBJ2-1	TGTGCCAGCAGCTTAGTCCCCAGGGGGCTGAGCTCCTACAATGAGCAGTTCTTC	CASSLVPRGLSSYNEQFF
TRBV15	TRBD2	.	TRBJ2-3	TGTGCCATCGCCGGATCCGGGACTAGCGGGGGGCCCCCGGCAGATACGCAGTATTTT	CAIAGSGTSGGPPADTQYF
TRBV19	.	many	TRBJ1-1	TGTGCCAGTAGTCTACAGGGCAGAATGAACACTGAAGCTTTCTTT	CASSLQGRMNTEAFF
TRBV27	TRBD1	.	TRBJ2-7	TGTGCCAGCAGTTCAGCCCGGACAGGGACGTACGAGCAGTACTTC	CASSSARTGTYEQYF
TRBV7-8	.	many	TRBJ2-5	TGTGCCAGCAGCTTAGGCCCGGGCAGGGTCAACCAAGAGACCCAGTACTTC	CASSLGPGRVNQETQYF
TRBV10-3	TRBD2	.	TRBJ2-3	TGTGCCATCAGGGAAGCGGGGGGGCCGGGAGATACGCAGTATTTT	CAIREAGGPGDTQYF
TRBV7-6	.	few	TRBJ1-1	TGTGCCAGCAGCTTAGTTAGGGGTGGCCCTGAAGCTTTCTTT	CASSLVRGGPEAFF
TRBV29-1	.	few	TRBJ2-2	TGCAGCGTTGAGCCAGAGAACACCGGGGAGCTGTTTTTT	CSVEPENTGELFF
TRBV27	.	few	TRBJ1-2	TGTGCCAGCAGTTTAGTCGGGGGGCCTGGCTATGGCTACACCTTC	CASSLVGGPGYGYTF
TRBV4-3	TRBD1	.	TRBJ1-1	TGCGCCAGCAGCCAGGGGACAGGGGCGAACACTGAAGCTTTCTTT	CASSQGTGANTEAFF
TRBV24-1	.	.	TRBJ2-3	TGTGCCACCAGTGATTTGTCTAGCGCAGGGAGAGCCACAGATACGCAGTATTTT	CATSDLSSAGRATDTQYF
TRBV28	.	.	TRBJ1-2	TGTGCCAGCAGTTTCGGGTCGGCAGTGGACGGCTACACCTTC	CASSFGSAVDGYTF
TRBV27	.	once	TRBJ2-2	TGTGCCAGCGGGACCCCGGGGAGCACCGGGGCGCTGTTTTTT	CASGTPGSTGALFF
TRBV12-3/TRBV12-4	.	.	TRBJ2-5	TGTGCCAGCAGTTTTGACGAGACCCAGTACTTC	CASSFDETQYF
TRBV9	.	few	TRBJ1-5	TGTGCCAGCAGCGTAGATGGCGGAACGAATCAGCCCCAGCATTTT	CASSVDGGTNQPQHF
TRBV27	TRBD1	few	TRBJ2-1	TGTGCCAGCAGCCACAGGGGAGAGGGTTACAATGAGCAGTTCTTC	CASSHRGEGYNEQFF
TRBV12-3/TRBV12-4	.	.	TRBJ2-4	TGTGCCAGCACGACTGGGGGCAAAAACATTCAGTACTTC	CASTTGGKNIQYF
TRBV20-1	TRBD1	.	TRBJ1-5	TGCAGTGCTAGAGATTGGGACAGGGGCACAGATACGCAGCATTTT	CSARDWDRGTDTQHF
TRBV12-3/TRBV12-4	.	.	TRBJ1-1	TGTGCCAGCACCCTTACTGGAGGAGGGGGCACTGAAGCTTTCTTT	CASTLTGGGGTEAFF
TRBV9	.	once	TRBJ2-3	TGTGCCAGCACACCCAAGCGAAGCACAGATACGCAGTATTTT	CASTPKRSTDTQYF
TRBV7-2	.	many	TRBJ2-5	TGTGCCAGCAGCTTAGAAGGGTTTATCCAAGAGACCCAGTACTTC	CASSLEGFIQETQYF
TRBV7-9	.	few	TRBJ2-5	TGTGCCAGCAGCTTTCAGGCGTACCAAGAGACCCAGTACTTC	CASSFQAYQETQYF
TRBV2	.	.	TRBJ2-2	TGTGCCAGCCTTACCGACCATCCGAACACCGGGGAGCTGTTTTTT	CASLTDHPNTGELFF
TRBV6-6	.	few	TRBJ1-1	TGTGCCAGCAGTTACTCGGGGGAACTTTACACTGAAGCTTTCTTT	CASSYSGELYTEAFF
TRBV6-1	.	few	TRBJ1-1	TGTGCCAGCACCCCCACGACAGACGGTTGGGCTGAAGCTTTCTTT	CASTPTTDGWAEAFF
TRBV19	.	.	TRBJ2-1	TGTGCCAGTAGTGTGGGCCTCGCTCGTGAGCAGTTCTTC	CASSVGLAREQFF
TRBV7-9	TRBD1	many	TRBJ1-1	TGTGCCAGCGACTTAACCCCCGGGACAGGGGGCATGAACACTGAAGCTTTCTTT	CASDLTPGTGGMNTEAFF
TRBV7-6	TRBD2	.	TRBJ2-3	TGTGCCAGCAGCCCCTTAACGGGGGGACGCACAGATACGCAGTATTTT	CASSPLTGGRTDTQYF
TRBV7-2	TRBD2	many	TRBJ2-3	TGTGCCAGCAGCTTTCGGGGGGTCTGGGACACAGATACGCAGTATTTT	CASSFRGVWDTDTQYF
TRBV7-9	.	many	TRBJ1-2	TGTGCCAGCAGCTTAGGAGGGAAGGTGGGCTATGGCTACACCTTC	CASSLGGKVGYGYTF
TRBV12-3/TRBV12-4	.	.	TRBJ2-1	TGTGCCAGCTCCTCGCCCCCGAGGGTGGCCCACAATGAGCAGTTCTTC	CASSSPPRVAHNEQFF
TRBV19	.	few	TRBJ1-2	TGTGCCAGTAGTGACGCGAGGGTTGGCTACACCTTC	CASSDARVGYTF
TRBV28	.	.	TRBJ2-1	TGTGCCAGCAGTTTTACGGGGGACTACAATGAGCAGTTCTTC	CASSFTGDYNEQFF